These T cell receptor beta chains were read from a single sample in a study of human versus mouse CDR3 diversity and MHC coevolution. Profiling relied on immunoSEQ multiplex PCR, and the TCRdb table lists in-frame clones only, not all of them. In the table there are tens of thousands of clones, just under 95% of which are singletons. Sequencing input: naive CD4+ T cells from blood. The receptors come from a person in their sixties in good health. Each CDR3 is given with its conserved first and last residue. The D gene is left open where the match is weak. Only some rows state a clone size, as once, few, many or a class for expanded clones.

CDR3 length,V gene,clone size,J gene,D gene,CDR3 protein,CDR3 DNA
14,TRBV6-5,-,TRBJ1-2,TRBD1,CASSYRTGNYGYTF,TGTGCCAGCAGTTACCGGACAGGGAACTATGGCTACACCTTC
14,TRBV6-1,-,TRBJ2-3,-,CASSESYSTDTQYF,TGTGCCAGCAGTGAATCCTATAGCACAGATACGCAGTATTTT
14,TRBV7-9,-,TRBJ1-1,TRBD1,CASSFTGGVTEAFF,TGTGCCAGCAGCTTTACAGGGGGAGTAACTGAAGCTTTCTTT
15,TRBV5-1,-,TRBJ2-2,TRBD1,CASSPRTGNTGELFF,TGCGCCAGCAGCCCTCGGACAGGGAACACCGGGGAGCTGTTTTTT
16,TRBV5-1,once,TRBJ2-7,TRBD2,CASSSGAGGPSYEQYF,TGCGCCAGCAGCTCGGGAGCGGGAGGCCCATCCTACGAGCAGTACTTC
15,TRBV5-6,-,TRBJ2-3,TRBD1,CASVPGQGKTNTQYF,TGTGCCAGCGTTCCGGGACAGGGAAAGACAAATACGCAGTATTTT
17,TRBV21-1,-,TRBJ2-7,-,CASSKNLGRAAGYEQYF,TGTGCCAGCAGCAAAAACCTGGGGAGGGCCGCCGGCTACGAGCAGTACTTC
12,TRBV9,-,TRBJ1-3,-,CASGPTGNTIYF,TGTGCCAGCGGCCCCACGGGAAACACCATATATTTT
15,TRBV5-4,-,TRBJ1-6,TRBD1,CASSPQGARNSPLHF,TGTGCCAGCAGCCCACAGGGGGCTCGGAATTCACCCCTCCACTTT
15,TRBV5-4,-,TRBJ1-6,TRBD1,CASSLEGTGGSPLHF,TGTGCCAGCAGCTTGGAGGGGACAGGGGGATCACCCCTCCACTTT
14,TRBV9,-,TRBJ2-2,-,CASSVVGGTGELFF,TGTGCCAGCAGCGTGGTGGGGGGCACCGGGGAGCTGTTTTTT
15,TRBV11-2,-,TRBJ2-3,TRBD2,CASSFNSGTSDTQYF,TGTGCCAGCAGCTTTAATAGCGGGACTTCAGATACGCAGTATTTT
14,TRBV7-2,-,TRBJ1-1,-,CASSLLPDATGAFF,TGTGCCAGCAGCTTACTCCCCGACGCGACTGGAGCTTTCTTT
14,TRBV27,-,TRBJ2-7,-,CASSLTRQTYEQYF,TGTGCCAGCAGTTTAACTAGGCAAACCTACGAGCAGTACTTC
17,TRBV5-1,-,TRBJ2-7,TRBD1,CASSFLPPGQGTYEQYF,TGCGCCAGCAGCTTCCTACCCCCGGGACAGGGAACCTACGAGCAGTACTTC
13,TRBV5-1,-,TRBJ2-1,-,CASTDTTGDEQFF,TGCGCCAGCACAGACACCACGGGGGATGAGCAGTTCTTC
16,TRBV5-1,-,TRBJ2-3,TRBD1,CASSRGTGTSTDTQYF,TGCGCCAGCAGCCGCGGGACAGGGACTAGCACAGATACGCAGTATTTT
13,TRBV6-5,-,TRBJ1-4,-,CASSWGGGGKLFF,TGTGCCAGCAGTTGGGGGGGAGGTGGAAAACTGTTTTTT
15,TRBV13,-,TRBJ2-6,-,CASNQVSAGANVLTF,TGTGCCAGCAACCAGGTATCGGCCGGGGCCAACGTCCTGACTTTC
14,TRBV15,-,TRBJ2-5,TRBD2,CATSRDNGGETQYF,TGTGCCACCAGCAGAGATAACGGGGGGGAGACCCAGTACTTC
15,TRBV18,-,TRBJ2-5,-,CASSPPDQGQETQYF,TGTGCCAGCTCACCACCGGACCAGGGCCAAGAGACCCAGTACTTC
15,TRBV10-3,-,TRBJ2-3,TRBD2,CAISVAGGSGDTQYF,TGTGCCATCAGTGTTGCGGGAGGGTCGGGGGATACGCAGTATTTT
15,TRBV5-5,-,TRBJ2-6,TRBD2,CASRRGDSGANVLTF,TGTGCCAGCAGGCGGGGGGACTCTGGGGCCAACGTCCTGACTTTC
14,TRBV11-2,once,TRBJ2-5,TRBD1,CASSGTGGWETQYF,TGTGCCAGCAGCGGGACAGGGGGCTGGGAGACCCAGTACTTC
14,TRBV7-3,-,TRBJ2-4,-,CASSLGGPVNIQYF,TGTGCCAGCAGCTTGGGGGGTCCGGTGAACATTCAGTACTTC
15,TRBV9,-,TRBJ2-7,TRBD1,CASSPRQGATYEQYF,TGTGCCAGCAGCCCGCGACAGGGGGCAACCTACGAGCAGTACTTC
13,TRBV7-9,-,TRBJ1-1,-,CASTRQVNTEAFF,TGTGCCAGCACCAGACAGGTGAACACTGAAGCTTTCTTT
18,TRBV7-9,-,TRBJ2-1,TRBD1,CASSRSVGQTPLYNEQFF,TGTGCCAGCAGCCGGTCAGTGGGACAGACCCCCCTCTACAATGAGCAGTTCTTC
13,TRBV7-9,-,TRBJ2-1,TRBD2,CASPLGGGNEQFF,TGTGCCAGCCCCTTGGGGGGGGGCAATGAGCAGTTCTTC
17,TRBV7-7,-,TRBJ2-2,TRBD2,CASSLTPSGSNTGELFF,TGTGCCAGCAGCTTAACACCTAGCGGGAGCAACACCGGGGAGCTGTTTTTT
16,TRBV2,-,TRBJ1-4,-,CASSERWGPGGEKLFF,TGTGCCAGCAGTGAACGGTGGGGCCCCGGGGGTGAAAAACTGTTTTTT
15,TRBV5-6,-,TRBJ2-3,-,CASSLVLSSTDTQYF,TGTGCCAGCAGCTTGGTTTTATCTAGCACAGATACGCAGTATTTT
13,TRBV5-4,once,TRBJ2-7,-,CASGDRTSYEQYF,TGTGCCAGCGGCGACAGGACCTCCTACGAGCAGTACTTC
14,TRBV18,-,TRBJ1-1,TRBD1,CASSPPPGGTEAFF,TGTGCCAGCTCACCACCACCAGGGGGCACTGAAGCTTTCTTT
13,TRBV9,-,TRBJ2-7,-,CASSVSPTYEQYF,TGTGCCAGCAGCGTATCCCCTACCTACGAGCAGTACTTC
15,TRBV5-6,-,TRBJ2-5,TRBD2,CASSYSGGVGETQYF,TGTGCCAGCAGCTATTCGGGAGGTGTAGGGGAGACCCAGTACTTC
14,TRBV5-1,-,TRBJ2-7,TRBD2,CASSMSGSSNEQYF,TGCGCCAGCAGCATGAGCGGGAGTTCCAACGAGCAGTACTTC
16,TRBV2,-,TRBJ2-3,TRBD2,CASSEGAGVGTDTQYF,TGTGCCAGCAGTGAAGGTGCGGGAGTGGGCACAGATACGCAGTATTTT
13,TRBV7-3,-,TRBJ1-2,-,CASSRDKHYGYTF,TGTGCCAGCAGCCGCGACAAGCATTATGGCTACACCTTC
15,TRBV5-1,-,TRBJ1-1,-,CASINAPGLDTEAFF,TGCGCCAGCATTAACGCCCCGGGGTTGGACACTGAAGCTTTCTTT
14,TRBV2,-,TRBJ1-1,-,CASSPGWLDTEAFF,TGTGCCAGCAGTCCAGGGTGGTTGGACACTGAAGCTTTCTTT
13,TRBV5-6,-,TRBJ1-2,-,CASSLLENYGYTF,TGTGCCAGCAGCTTGCTGGAGAACTATGGCTACACCTTC
15,TRBV29-1,-,TRBJ2-7,-,CSVVKAGQTVYEQYF,TGCAGCGTTGTAAAGGCCGGACAGACGGTTTACGAGCAGTACTTC
15,TRBV7-2,-,TRBJ2-3,TRBD2,CASSLDGGSPDTQYF,TGTGCCAGCAGCCTCGACGGGGGGTCGCCAGATACGCAGTATTTT
15,TRBV2,-,TRBJ2-1,TRBD1,CASNFDRGYRGEQFF,TGTGCCAGCAACTTTGACAGGGGTTACCGAGGTGAGCAGTTCTTC
15,TRBV10-1,-,TRBJ2-1,TRBD2,CASSERSGRGDEQFF,TGCGCCAGCAGTGAGCGTAGCGGGAGGGGGGATGAGCAGTTCTTC
16,TRBV5-8,-,TRBJ2-7,-,CASSLAQGFGSYEQYF,TGTGCCAGCAGCTTGGCCCAGGGCTTCGGGTCCTACGAGCAGTACTTC
14,TRBV4-1,-,TRBJ2-3,-,CASSQGRERDTQYF,TGCGCCAGCAGCCAAGGCCGGGAGAGAGATACGCAGTATTTT
16,TRBV9,once,TRBJ2-7,TRBD2,CASSGGTSGTTYEQYF,TGTGCCAGCAGCGGGGGGACTAGCGGGACAACCTACGAGCAGTACTTC